This T cell receptor (beta chain) was recovered during a study of tumor-infiltrating lymphocytes in primary liver carcinoma. Study results and limitations: Tumor top-250-clone fractions significantly exceeded those of blood (p = 0.039).

Reverse transcription of around 500 ng total RNA with a constant-region primer produced TCR beta cDNA. Three nested multiplex PCR rounds of slightly modified ARM-PCR generated TCR beta libraries. The opening two PCR rounds, ten to eleven cycles each, paired TRBV1-TRBV30 forward primers with a C-beta reverse primer. MiXCR, run by TCRdb on the multiplex PCR reads, gives a single entry per CDR3 protein. The sample has roughly 200,000 distinct CDR3 sequences, 70% to 90% seen once. In germline, CDR1 is MNHEY, CDR2 SVGEGT. The CDR3 length is 12 residues. Trimming cost V 6 bases and J 9 bases; bases outside gene matches: 5. Total RNA and DNA came together from about 19-30 mg of bulk tissue without cell sorting. Viable tumor cells exceeded 85% in all tumor samples. Comments on this clonotype: Its antigen is undetermined.

Sequencing used tumor tissue from primary liver carcinoma. The sequence was obtained from a man aged 35 to 55 with primary liver carcinoma and hepatitis B virus infection. The chain links TRBV6-2 or TRBV6-3 to TRBJ2-5, with 9 bases lining up with TRBD1. The CDR3 bases are TGTGCCAGCAGCCTCCGGGACAGGGCCCAGTACTTC. It encodes CASSLRDRAQYF.